The TCR beta chain described here comes from a study of T cell repertoires in cytomegalovirus infection (dated by TCRdb to between 2018 and 2021). The study in broad terms: Donor HLA type was relevant to the analysis, as public TCR beta signatures indicated carriage of CMV infection together with the matching HLA type. The research as a whole found: In the ex vivo response, HLA-C-restricted CMV-specific TCR beta clonotypes were dominant, and in two of eight donors the single most frequent clonotype came from this HLA-C-restricted group. Cumulative frequency of public TCR beta family members discriminated carriers of CMV infection plus the relevant HLA type in this cohort and an independent roughly 330-donor cohort.

In its sample, this clonotype was seen many times. Its antigen is still unknown. Base qualities are missing; no much larger clone stands one base away. TCRdb shows the sequencer as Illumina HiSeq 1500. TCRdb cleaned the public reads at Q25 with fastp, built clones with MiXCR and kept in-frame beta chains. CDR3 protein sequences are deduplicated, and each keeps its most common genes and DNA. The sample profile shows about 200,000 distinct CDR3 sequences; 8% to 10% of them were found once. The ten largest clones take up about 4.6% of the sample. The CDR3, cysteine through phenylalanine, is 14 amino acids long. Here the CDR3 DNA is all that survives: 42 bases in frame from base 1. Per the germline V gene, SGHVS is the CDR1 and FQNEAQ is the CDR2. V was cut back by 2 bases and J by 1 base, leaving a gap of 8 bases between them.

The TCR sequence derives from a human donor in good health (CMV status not recorded). Some clones in this sample may be carry-over from other donors' samples. The chain links TRBV7-8 with TRBJ1-1, with the identity of the D gene unclear. Sequenced input: PBMCs. The bases are TGTGCCAGCAGCTTACGATCGGCGAACACTGAAGCTTTCTTT. The encoded protein is CASSLRSANTEAFF.